A selection of T cell receptor beta chains follows, all from one sample in a study of cytomegalovirus exposure and HLA in healthy donors. The table came from immunoSEQ multiplex PCR; TCRdb's copy has only in-frame clones and leaves some out. The table shows fewer than 250,000 clones, with over 75% occurring only once. Sequenced: PBMCs. The receptors come from a man in his late teens or twenties in good health and CMV-seronegative. CDR3s include the opening cysteine and the closing phenylalanine or tryptophan. The order of the fields is clone size, D gene, V gene, J gene, CDR3 DNA, CDR3 protein. A D gene is named only where the DNA matches it firmly. Clone size appears in some rows only: once, few, many, or a class for an expanded clone.

clone size: -
D gene: -
V gene: TRBV28
J gene: TRBJ2-1
CDR3 DNA: TGTGCCAGCAGTTTGAGGGCCAGCGCCCGCTCCTACAATGAGCAGTTCTTC
CDR3 protein: CASSLRASARSYNEQFF

clone size: -
D gene: -
V gene: TRBV5-6
J gene: TRBJ1-5
CDR3 DNA: TGTGCCAGCAGCTTGGCCAGGGTCGTTAGCAATCAGCCCCAGCATTTT
CDR3 protein: CASSLARVVSNQPQHF

clone size: -
D gene: -
V gene: TRBV12-5
J gene: TRBJ2-7
CDR3 DNA: TGTGCTAGTGGCATCCAGGGAAACGAGCAGTACTTC
CDR3 protein: CASGIQGNEQYF

clone size: -
D gene: -
V gene: TRBV7-2
J gene: TRBJ1-5
CDR3 DNA: TGTGCCAGCAACTTCAGGGGTAATAGCAATCAGCCCCAGCATTTT
CDR3 protein: CASNFRGNSNQPQHF

clone size: few
D gene: -
V gene: TRBV6-5
J gene: TRBJ1-2
CDR3 DNA: TGTGCCAGCAGTTTGCGGGGCTATGGCTACACCTTC
CDR3 protein: CASSLRGYGYTF

clone size: few
D gene: -
V gene: TRBV4-3
J gene: TRBJ2-7
CDR3 DNA: TGCGCCAGCAGCCACTCCAGGGACAAGCCCTACGAGCAGTACTTC
CDR3 protein: CASSHSRDKPYEQYF

clone size: -
D gene: TRBD1
V gene: TRBV11-3
J gene: TRBJ2-1
CDR3 DNA: TGTGCCAGCAGCCCAAGGGGGCACCATGAGCAGTTCTTC
CDR3 protein: CASSPRGHHEQFF

clone size: -
D gene: TRBD1
V gene: TRBV6-5
J gene: TRBJ1-2
CDR3 DNA: TGTGCCAGCACGACAGGGGGCGGCGGCTACACCTTC
CDR3 protein: CASTTGGGGYTF

clone size: once
D gene: -
V gene: TRBV7-3
J gene: TRBJ2-6
CDR3 DNA: TGTGCCAGCAGCTCCGAGTTGGCTGGGGCCAACGTCCTGACTTTC
CDR3 protein: CASSSELAGANVLTF

clone size: -
D gene: TRBD1
V gene: TRBV7-9
J gene: TRBJ2-5
CDR3 DNA: TGTTCCAGCAGTTTCAGGGGGCTGGGGACCCAGTACTTC
CDR3 protein: CSSSFRGLGTQYF

clone size: few
D gene: -
V gene: TRBV4-2
J gene: TRBJ1-3
CDR3 DNA: TGTGCCAGCGCGGAGACTGGAAACACCATATATTTT
CDR3 protein: CASAETGNTIYF

clone size: -
D gene: -
V gene: TRBV7-9
J gene: TRBJ1-2
CDR3 DNA: TGTGCCAGCAGCGCTTTGATCAGTATGGGCTACACCTTC
CDR3 protein: CASSALISMGYTF

clone size: once
D gene: -
V gene: TRBV21-1
J gene: TRBJ1-5
CDR3 DNA: TGTGCCAGCAGAACGACAGGCGGAAATCAGCCCCAGCATTTT
CDR3 protein: CASRTTGGNQPQHF

clone size: -
D gene: -
V gene: TRBV7-2
J gene: TRBJ1-1
CDR3 DNA: TGTGCCAGCAGCTTAGGTGGGGCTCGGAACACTGAAGCTTTCTTT
CDR3 protein: CASSLGGARNTEAFF

clone size: once
D gene: -
V gene: TRBV19
J gene: TRBJ2-3
CDR3 DNA: TGTGCCAGTAGTATTTCGGATACGCAGTATTTT
CDR3 protein: CASSISDTQYF

clone size: -
D gene: TRBD1
V gene: TRBV6-1
J gene: TRBJ1-2
CDR3 DNA: TGTGCCAGCAGTGAGCTGGACAGGGGCTACACCTTC
CDR3 protein: CASSELDRGYTF

clone size: -
D gene: -
V gene: TRBV5-4
J gene: TRBJ2-5
CDR3 DNA: TGTGCCAGCAGCCCGGGGGTACGAGAGACCCAGTACTTC
CDR3 protein: CASSPGVRETQYF

clone size: -
D gene: -
V gene: TRBV11-1
J gene: TRBJ2-1
CDR3 DNA: TGTGCCAGCAGCTACCTACAGGGTTCCAGGGATGAGCAGTTCTTC
CDR3 protein: CASSYLQGSRDEQFF

clone size: once
D gene: -
V gene: TRBV7-9
J gene: TRBJ1-5
CDR3 DNA: TGTTCCAGCAGCCCAGCGGGGGCTTGGGATAGCAATCAGCCCCAGCATTTT
CDR3 protein: CSSSPAGAWDSNQPQHF

clone size: -
D gene: TRBD1
V gene: TRBV5-6
J gene: TRBJ2-5
CDR3 DNA: TGTGCCAGCAGCTTCTACAGGGGGCGCGAGGAGACCCAGTACTTC
CDR3 protein: CASSFYRGREETQYF

clone size: -
D gene: TRBD2
V gene: TRBV2
J gene: TRBJ2-7
CDR3 DNA: TGTGCCAGCAGTGGAGGGACTAGCGGGGGGGCACGGGAGCAGTACTTC
CDR3 protein: CASSGGTSGGAREQYF

clone size: once
D gene: TRBD1
V gene: TRBV2
J gene: TRBJ2-7
CDR3 DNA: TGTGCCAGCAGGGAACAGGGGGACGAGCAGTACTTC
CDR3 protein: CASREQGDEQYF

clone size: -
D gene: -
V gene: TRBV29-1
J gene: TRBJ1-1
CDR3 DNA: TGCAGCTCAAGGGGAAGGGGCACTGAAGCTTTCTTT
CDR3 protein: CSSRGRGTEAFF

clone size: once
D gene: TRBD1
V gene: TRBV15
J gene: TRBJ1-6
CDR3 DNA: TGTGCCACCAGCAACCGAGGGGGCCACTTGGGGAATTCACCCCTCCACTTT
CDR3 protein: CATSNRGGHLGNSPLHF

clone size: -
D gene: -
V gene: TRBV13
J gene: TRBJ2-2
CDR3 DNA: TGTGCCAGCAGCTCGAGCGGGAACACCGGGGAGCTGTTTTTT
CDR3 protein: CASSSSGNTGELFF

clone size: -
D gene: -
V gene: TRBV5-1
J gene: TRBJ1-3
CDR3 DNA: TGCGCCAGCAGCTTGGCCCTCCAAAGCAACCCCGGAAACACCATATATTTT
CDR3 protein: CASSLALQSNPGNTIYF

clone size: -
D gene: TRBD2
V gene: TRBV10-3
J gene: TRBJ2-3
CDR3 DNA: TGTGCCATCAGCAAGACTAGCGGGGATACAGATACGCAGTATTTT
CDR3 protein: CAISKTSGDTDTQYF

clone size: once
D gene: TRBD1
V gene: TRBV29-1
J gene: TRBJ2-5
CDR3 DNA: TGCAGCGTCCCACAGGGGAGAGAGACCCAGTACTTC
CDR3 protein: CSVPQGRETQYF